This T cell receptor beta chain was captured by sequencing in a study of beta chain features in type 1 diabetes. In the study overall: All samples yielded some 100,000,000 examined sorted cells. Findings of the study overall: Moderate but significant shortening of TCRB CDR3s was recorded in all four CD4+ subsets from Type 1 diabetes patients. An over-representation of cells with high TCR expression could result from cDNA sequencing.

The CDR3 is 15 residues long. Germline-derived CDR1 and CDR2 are MNHEY and SMNVEV (reference sequence). The V and J ends lost 5 bases and 6 bases respectively, with 17 bases between them. This clone was seen a handful of times. Its antigen remains unknown. Reverse transcribing all isolated RNA meant expressed TCRB transcripts were sequenced. TCRdb's copy holds only in-frame clones and misses some; the assay was immunoSEQ multiplex PCR. The sample shows over 150,000 clones, around a tenth of them seen only once. Sequenced input: central memory CD4+ T cells from blood. The sequence came from a man aged 30 to 45 with type 1 diabetes. V is TRBV27 and J is TRBJ2-1; a weak D match, TRBD2 (5 bases). CDR3 protein: CASSPTREVGNEQFF. The CDR3 DNA follows: TGTGCCAGCAGTCCAACTAGGGAAGTGGGCAATGAGCAGTTCTTC.